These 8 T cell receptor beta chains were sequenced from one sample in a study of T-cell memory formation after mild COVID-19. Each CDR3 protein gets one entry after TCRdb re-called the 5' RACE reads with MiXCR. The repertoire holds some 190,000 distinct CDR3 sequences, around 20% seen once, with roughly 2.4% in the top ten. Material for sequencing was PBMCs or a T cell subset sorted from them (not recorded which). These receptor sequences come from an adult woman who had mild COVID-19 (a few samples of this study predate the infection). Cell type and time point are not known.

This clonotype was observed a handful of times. The CDR3 DNA follows: TGTGCCAGCAGCCCCCGGACAGCTACTAACTATGGCTACACCTTC. Amino acids: CASSPRTATNYGYTF. The genes are TRBV7-2 and TRBJ1-2; perhaps TRBD1 as D (6 bases). The germline V gene encodes CDR1 SGHTA and CDR2 FQGNSA. V lost 5 bases, J lost 0 bases, and 13 bases lay in between. The CDR3 has 15 amino acids.

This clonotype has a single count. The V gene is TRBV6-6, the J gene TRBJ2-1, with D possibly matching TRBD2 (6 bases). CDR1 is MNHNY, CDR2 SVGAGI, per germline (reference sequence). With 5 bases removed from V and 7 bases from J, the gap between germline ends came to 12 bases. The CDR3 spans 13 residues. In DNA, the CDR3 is TGTGCCAGCAGTAAGCTAGGGAGGAATGAGCAGTTCTTC. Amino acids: CASSKLGRNEQFF.

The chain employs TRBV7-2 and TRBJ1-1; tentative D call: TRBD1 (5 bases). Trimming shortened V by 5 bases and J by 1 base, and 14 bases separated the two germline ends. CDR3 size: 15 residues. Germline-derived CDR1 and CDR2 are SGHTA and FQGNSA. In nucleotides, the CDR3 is TGTGCCAGCAGCCGAAGGTTGGGACCGAACACTGAAGCTTTCTTT. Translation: CASSRRLGPNTEAFF.

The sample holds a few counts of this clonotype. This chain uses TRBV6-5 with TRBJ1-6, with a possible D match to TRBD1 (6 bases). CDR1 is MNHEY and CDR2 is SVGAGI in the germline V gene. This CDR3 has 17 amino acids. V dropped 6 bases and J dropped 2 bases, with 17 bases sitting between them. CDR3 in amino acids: CASSITGKRTYNSPLHF. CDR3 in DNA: TGTGCCAGCAGCATCACAGGGAAGAGGACCTATAATTCACCCCTCCACTTT.

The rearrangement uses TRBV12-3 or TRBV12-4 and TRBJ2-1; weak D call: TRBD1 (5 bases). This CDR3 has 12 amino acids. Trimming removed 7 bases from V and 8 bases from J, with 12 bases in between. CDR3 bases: TGTGCCAGCAATTCAGGGTGGGATGAGCAGTTCTTC. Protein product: CASNSGWDEQFF.

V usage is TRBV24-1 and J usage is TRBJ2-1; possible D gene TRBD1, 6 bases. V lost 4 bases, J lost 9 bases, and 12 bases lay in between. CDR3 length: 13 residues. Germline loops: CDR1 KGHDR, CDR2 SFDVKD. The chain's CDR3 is CATSDRDISEQFF. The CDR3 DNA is TGTGCCACCAGTGACCGGGACATATCTGAGCAGTTCTTC.

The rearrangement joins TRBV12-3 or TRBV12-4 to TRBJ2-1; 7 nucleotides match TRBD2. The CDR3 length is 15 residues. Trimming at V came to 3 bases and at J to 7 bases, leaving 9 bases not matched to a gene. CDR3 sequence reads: CASSLGLAEGNEQFF. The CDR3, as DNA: TGTGCCAGCAGTTTGGGTCTAGCGGAGGGTAATGAGCAGTTCTTC.

CDR3 DNA sequence: TGTGCCAGCAGCTTACCCCAGGAGGGCCGTGGAAAACTGTTTTTT. Its translation is CASSLPQEGRGKLFF. The rearrangement uses TRBV7-8 and TRBJ1-4; D is uncertain. V lost 2 bases and J lost 10, with 17 bases in between. The CDR3 length is 15 residues. Germline-derived CDR1 and CDR2 are SGHVS and FQNEAQ.